The rows below give T cell receptor beta chains drawn from one sample of a study of tumor-infiltrating lymphocytes in primary liver carcinoma. One entry per CDR3 protein results from TCRdb running MiXCR on the multiplex PCR reads. The sample includes about 110,000 distinct CDR3 sequences, roughly four fifths of them seen just once. Material for sequencing was liver tumor tissue from sampling region 3. The receptors originated from a man in his forties with primary liver carcinoma and hepatitis B virus infection. CDR3s include the opening cysteine and the closing phenylalanine or tryptophan. The D gene is left open where the match is weak. Clone size is shown for a subset of rows, as once, few, many or a class of expanded clone.

d_call j_call v_call clone_size cdr3_nt cdr3_aa
NA TRBJ1-2 TRBV5-6 few TGTGTCAGCAGCCCCAACGGTGTAGGGGGCTACACCTTC CVSSPNGVGGYTF
NA TRBJ1-1 TRBV11-2 NA TGTGCCAACAGCTTAGGCGTGGACACTGAAGCTTTCTTT CANSLGVDTEAFF
NA TRBJ1-1 TRBV6-2/TRBV6-3 NA TGCGCCAGTCGGCGAGGAGGGATGAGCACTGAAGCTTTCTTT CASRRGGMSTEAFF
NA TRBJ2-7 TRBV11-2 few TGTGCCAGCAGCCTAAGTATGCGGGTCCAGCAGTACTTC CASSLSMRVQQYF
NA TRBJ1-2 TRBV7-8 NA TGTACCAGCAGCTTAGAGTCTACTAGGATCACTAACTATGGCTACACCTTC CTSSLESTRITNYGYTF
TRBD1 TRBJ2-5 TRBV29-1 NA TGCAGGGTTGATCTAGGGGGCGCGGAGAGCCAGTACTTC CRVDLGGAESQYF
NA TRBJ2-1 TRBV4-1 NA TGCGCCGGCAGCCCCGAACTAGTGGGCGCTTACAATGGGCAGTTCTTC CAGSPELVGAYNGQFF
NA TRBJ2-3 TRBV11-2 NA TGTGCCAGCACCATCCGGAGGCTAAAGGAGAGCACAGATATGCGGTATTTT CASTIRRLKESTDMRYF
NA TRBJ1-1 TRBV29-1 NA TGCGGAGTTTCTGCAGGGTGGGGCATGAACACTGAAGCTTTCTTT CGVSAGWGMNTEAFF
NA TRBJ2-5 TRBV12-3/TRBV12-4 NA TGTGTCAGCAGCCGAAGCGGGACAGAGTGCCAGTACTTC CVSSRSGTECQYF
NA TRBJ1-1 TRBV6-1 NA TGTGCCAACAGTGAAGTCAGGGACACTGAAGCTGTCTTT CANSEVRDTEAVF
TRBD2 TRBJ2-5 TRBV5-4 NA TGTACCAGTAGCTGGGGGACTAGCGGACAAGAGACCCAGTACTTC CTSSWGTSGQETQYF
NA TRBJ1-5 TRBV30 NA TGTGCCTGGAGTCCCATGGAGATTAGCAATCAGCCCCAGCATTTT CAWSPMEISNQPQHF
NA TRBJ1-1 TRBV6-2/TRBV6-3 NA TGTGGCAGCAGTCCCCATTCGACGGGGATCACTGAAGCCTTCTTT CGSSPHSTGITEAFF
NA TRBJ1-6 TRBV11-1 NA TGTGCCAGCAGCCGGACACTGATTTCTCCCATCCACTTT CASSRTLISPIHF
NA TRBJ1-1 TRBV6-2/TRBV6-3 NA TGTGCTAGCAGTTACTCACCTTACAGGGTGGGGACTGAAACTTTCTTT CASSYSPYRVGTETFF